The 3 T cell receptor beta chains listed next were all sequenced from one sample in a study of cytomegalovirus exposure and HLA in healthy donors. Researchers ran the PCR with 60 Vbeta and 13 Jbeta primers. TCRdb keeps only in-frame clones here, not all; method: immunoSEQ multiplex PCR. The sample holds about 210,000 clones, 70% to 90% seen once. The sample was PBMCs. The receptors shown here come from a woman in her 30s in good health and CMV-seronegative.

The chain uses TRBV10-3 and TRBJ1-4; D is undetermined. The V gene lost 9 bases and the J gene lost 2 bases, with 16 bases spanning the gap. The germline CDR1 and CDR2 sequences are ENHRY and SYGVKD. CDR3 length: 15 amino acids. The DNA of the CDR3 is TGTGCCATAAGGCTGAATGACAACACTAATGAAAAACTGTTTTTT. It codes for CAIRLNDNTNEKLFF.

The chain is built from TRBV19 and TRBJ1-1; a possible D gene is TRBD1 (6 bases). The CDR3 is 14 residues long. Germline assignment: CDR1 LNHDA and CDR2 SQIVND (reference sequence). Trimming cost V 5 bases and J 1 base, with 11 bases left between them. Written as DNA, the CDR3 is TGTGCCAGTAGTGCCCGGGACACGAACACTGAAGCTTTCTTT. It specifies CASSARDTNTEAFF.

This clone was observed once. The rearrangement uses TRBV11-2 and TRBJ1-6, with 7 bases matching TRBD1. V gave up 4 bases and J gave up 7 bases; unmatched junction bases: 4. This CDR3 has 14 amino acids. Germline CDR1 and CDR2: SGHAT and FQNNGV. DNA for the CDR3: TGTGCCAGCAGCTCCCCAGGGGGGAATTCACCCCTCCACTTT. This translates into CASSSPGGNSPLHF.